Sequencing of this TCR beta chain was carried out in a study of T-cell memory formation after mild COVID-19. Deletions cut 6 bases from V and 5 bases from J, with 17 bases between. The V gene's germline CDR1 is SNHLY and CDR2 FYNNEI. The CDR3 has 15 amino acids. With respect to this clonotype: No antigen is known for it.

TCRdb re-called the 5' RACE reads with MiXCR, one entry per CDR3 protein. The top ten clones hold approximately 23% of a sample with 250,000 to 300,000 distinct CDR3 sequences, roughly 17% of them seen once. The study's findings and limits: CM and EM subsets held most contracting CD4+ clones; EMRA held CD8+ ones. Cross-reactive memory apparently joined, as some responding clones appeared in pre-infection memory.

The sequenced material came from PBMCs or a T cell subset sorted from them (not recorded which). The chain uses TRBV2 and TRBJ1-5, with D possibly TRBD1 on 6 matching bases. The origin of this receptor is a man aged 18 to 29 who had mild COVID-19 (a few samples of this study predate the infection). Cell type and time point are not known. The DNA of the CDR3 is TGTGCCAGCAGATGGGACTGGTCAGGGGATCAGCCCCAGCATTTT. Its protein product is CASRWDWSGDQPQHF.